This T cell receptor beta chain was captured in a study of cytomegalovirus exposure and HLA in healthy donors (dated by TCRdb to 2017 to 2019). Regarding the research as a whole: An earlier analysis of 587 of the donors reported 276 Gb of sequence data and 100 million to 120 million unique TCR beta sequences obtained from roughly 180 million T cells. An early release covering more than 500 HLA-typed donors comprised approximately 290 gigabases of sequencing data and roughly 85 million unique TCR sequences. Of the approximately 400 genotyped donors, roughly 76% were placed in the genetic ancestry cluster associated with self-reported Caucasian donors. The study aimed to test whether cataloging public T cell receptors could reveal signatures of past pathogen exposure. The T cell repertoires of about 700 subjects were profiled by immunosequencing and related to cytomegalovirus serostatus. Besides the first cohort of approximately 670 subjects, a separate validation cohort made up of over a hundred different subjects was used. To predict cytomegalovirus infection status, the study combined high-throughput TCR immunosequencing, statistical association of individual TCRs with disease status, and machine learning. A later analysis re-analyzed previously published TCR beta repertoires from roughly 600 donors and added high-resolution HLA genotyping to study TCR occurrence patterns. Rather than drawing on any new phenotypic data, the later analysis identified candidate immune exposures from TCR beta sequences and the way those sequences occurred across donors. An earlier analysis of 587 of the donors used high-throughput TCR beta sequencing to judge whether each TCR beta V gene segment behaved as functional or pseudogenic. Donor age, sex, ethnicity and CMV serostatus were compiled together with the repertoire data. Genome-wide SNP genotypes for about 60% of the roughly 670 donors were used in a later genetic analysis, which treated that subset as a discovery cohort. Every repertoire in the discovery cohort had been generated on one and the same sequencing platform. Class I and class II HLA loci were covered by the typing at four-digit resolution. The number of donors typed differed by locus, with roughly 620-640 for A, B, C, DRB1 and DQB1, about 500 for DQA1, about 610 for DPA1, and under 490 for DPB1. Four to six DR-DQ haplotypes were handled as single units for association and clustering, since linkage in the cohort was strong. Among about 400 genotyped donors of the cohort, an average of around 220,000 unique TCR beta nucleotide sequences was sequenced per donor, of which about 18% were non-productive.

Overall study outcomes, separate from this receptor: While some public TCRs were present in many individuals, most TCR sequences turned up only very rarely across donors. An earlier analysis of approximately 500 of the donors showed that most TCR beta V segments appeared in productive rearrangements either about 90% or about 30% of the time, which broadly matched IMGT annotations. Some IMGT-functional V segments, including TRBV6-2 and TRBV6-3, could not be distinguished by the 87-base-pair reads and were therefore excluded. According to a later analysis, TCR association rates differed among HLA loci, with DRB1 alleles showing the most associated TCRs and HLA-C alleles showing the fewest. When HLA alleles, especially DR and DQ, strongly co-occurred, attributing TCR associations to individual alleles was difficult. Cytomegalovirus status was reported to be diagnosed by the classifier with high specificity and sensitivity in both the original and validation cohorts. It was suggested by the authors that the approach could potentially be generalized to other disease states and immunological phenotypes. Because counts were too low, approximately 15 rarely observed V segments, including chromosome 9 orphons, were excluded from the earlier analysis of 587 of the donors. According to a later analysis, parvovirus B19, influenza, CMV and Epstein-Barr virus appeared linked to several top co-occurrence clusters. Sequencing depth was assumed to be roughly uniform across donors in the presence/absence analyses, though that assumption may not hold. Compared with equally common non-associated chains, HLA-associated TCR beta chains in a later analysis were more clonally expanded and had lower generation probabilities. In a later genetic analysis, a missense DCLRE1C variant was associated with V-gene and J-gene trimming of TCR beta chains, and the association was replicated in an independent cohort. In a later genetic analysis, fewer N-insertions in productive TCRs were reported among donors in an Asian-associated ancestry cluster than the 666-donor mean. The study listed around 160 TCR beta chains as associated with cytomegalovirus. A later analysis found that most CMV-associated TCR beta chains appeared HLA-restricted, with HLA associations seemingly driven largely by CMV exposure. Specific HLA alleles were associated with more than 15,000 TCR beta sequences at a false discovery rate of 0.05 in a later analysis. A further reported finding was that TCR beta sequences accurately predicted the HLA-A and HLA-B alleles for most subjects in the first cohort. Because HLA typing was missing for some donors at each locus, association tests included only the typed subset. Only TCR beta chains were sequenced in this cohort, and the absence of alpha or paired-chain data limited detectable features. The only immune exposure information available for the cohort was CMV serostatus. Correlated functional status among segregating V segments might reflect linkage disequilibrium, but an unknown experimental factor could not be ruled out. A few of the identified cytomegalovirus-associated TCR beta chains were confirmed in vitro to be specific for cytomegalovirus antigens. A cluster of highly shared sequence variants was judged likely to be a technical artifact of the sequencing pipeline.

The library relied on the immunoSEQ multiplex PCR assay. For the multiplex PCR, a mixture combining 60 forward primers for TCR Vbeta segments and 13 reverse primers for TCR Jbeta segments was used. The CDR3 region of rearranged TCR beta genes was amplified from genomic DNA by a multiplex PCR assay. Amplified TCR beta libraries were sequenced as 87-base-pair reads on the Illumina HiSeq System. The study's own analysis went as follows. A later analysis counted about 76 million unique TCR beta chains across the 550 to 800 repertoires, and some 11 million of these chains were shared by at least two donors. To remove PCR and sequencing errors, raw reads were error-corrected and collapsed into unique sequences using a nearest-neighbor algorithm that merged closely related sequences. CDR3 sequences were aligned to IMGT reference sequences to assign V, D and J gene segments. For a sequence to be retained, a match of at least six nucleotides was required to both a V gene segment and a J gene segment. Rearrangements were called productive when the CDR3 lacked stop codons and stayed in frame with V and J; all others were non-productive. CDR3 was defined according to IMGT convention as the region running from the second conserved V-encoded cysteine to the conserved J-encoded phenylalanine. In an earlier analysis of approximately 500 of the donors, sequences lacking an unambiguous match to a single V gene segment were excluded. In an earlier analysis of 450 to 750 of the donors, a V segment was called functional when productive rearrangements were above 56.7%, and segregating when the standard deviation between donors exceeded 5%. A statistical classification framework was built for diagnosing cytomegalovirus status from the catalog of TCR beta chain sequences. In a later analysis, TCR nucleotide sequences were compared against IMGT/GENE-DB human TR gene sequences so that V and J genes could be assigned. Using the TCRdist pipeline, a later analysis assigned CDR3 sequences along with most-parsimonious VDJ recombination scenarios. In a later analysis, each TCR beta chain was defined by its CDR3 amino acid sequence together with its V-gene family, and reads lacking a unique V-gene family were excluded. To address suspected cross-contamination and a sequencing artifact, a later analysis removed over 500 highly shared, low-generation-probability nucleotide sequences. For each public chain, a later analysis derived a clonal expansion index from normalized ranks of inferred template counts within each repertoire. Generation probabilities in a later analysis came from a VDJ recombination model fitted to out-of-frame rearrangements, and those results were checked against IGoR. In a later analysis, TCR-TCR, TCR-HLA and TCR-CMV co-occurrence was scored with hypergeometric tests, and a repertoire-size bias correction was applied to TCR pairs. A later analysis estimated false discovery rates by permuting HLA or CMV assignments 20 times. A later analysis grouped co-occurring TCRs with DBSCAN, adding TCRdist sequence similarity when clustering within HLA-allele-positive subsets. Repertoires with fewer than 30,000 or more than 120,000 public chains, plus five repertoires with anomalous nucleotide sharing, were excluded from co-occurrence clustering. TCRdb provides this immuneACCESS table in a form limited to in-frame rearrangements. Some clones are lacking; in checked studies, under half of them reflect an unresolved V gene, and why the rest are absent is not known. V, J and clone size derive from that table, while D and trimming were established from the DNA sequence. The sample yields around 94,000 clones; approximately 76% were counted once. Around 20% of the sample comes from the top ten.

Including the terminal cysteine and phenylalanine, the CDR3 comprises 12 residues. Just CDR3 DNA is preserved here, 36 bases in frame from base 1. V gives up 9 bases and J gives up 2 bases, and the segment between their germline ends measures 11 bases. From a lookup of the germline V gene (reference sequence), CDR1 and CDR2 are LNHDA and SQIVND. In total, roughly 670 healthy bone marrow donors made up the cohort. At the time of sampling, all cohort members were nominally healthy, though unrecorded immune exposures were likely present. The donor tested CMV seropositive and was one of the 289 seropositive cohort members. Every donor gave a peripheral blood sample, and the peripheral blood mononuclear cells from that sample were used for TCR beta sequencing. Genomic DNA extraction from the blood cell samples was performed with the Qiagen DNeasy Blood Extraction Kit. Remarks on this clone: This receptor's antigen is unknown. No base-level quality is on record; no much larger clone is a single base apart.

The sequence derives from a woman aged 55-70 years in good health and CMV-seropositive. The receptor chain draws on TRBV19 and TRBJ2-7; a tentative D match to TRBD1 spans 7 bases. The specimen sequenced was PBMCs. CDR3 region: CASAGQPYEQYF. In nucleotide form, the sequence is TGTGCCAGCGCGGGACAGCCCTACGAGCAGTACTTC.